This T cell receptor beta chain was recovered during a study of blood T cells in healthy people across ages. There are many counts of this clonotype. Through a sample-barcoded 5' primer and a J-beta primer mix, a second PCR was run for roughly 6 to 11 cycles. With 12 random nucleotides, a template-switch adaptor tagged each individual cDNA molecule. Paired-end reads containing CDR3 totaled no fewer than 3 million for each sample. In TCRdb, the 5' RACE reads were re-called with MiXCR into one record per CDR3 protein. The sample yields about 780,000 distinct CDR3 sequences, around 62% seen once. Germline V gene lookup returns CDR1 SNHLY and CDR2 FYNNEI. The CDR3 is made up of 14 amino acids. Trimming took 6 bases from V and 2 from J, leaving 14 bases between them.

The specimen was blood. This clonotype was obtained from a man aged 25 to 40 in good health. This chain uses TRBV2 with TRBJ2-7; tentatively, D is TRBD2 (5 bases). As DNA, the CDR3 is TGTGCCAGCAGGAGCCAAGGAGGCGCCTACGAGCAGTACTTC. This translates into CASRSQGGAYEQYF.